The clone carrying this T cell receptor beta chain was recorded a few times. Its antigen is unidentified. This entry belongs to a study of T cells after yellow fever vaccination. General observations from the study: Subsequent booster samples again held most clones from primary vaccination (approximately 95% CD4, 85% to 90% CD8).

The J segment lost 0 bases and the V segment lost 4 bases, leaving 5 bases of the junction unmatched. The CDR3 has 15 amino acids. Germline V gene sequence: CDR1 KGHSH, CDR2 LQKENI. 5'RACE template switching produced TCR cDNA carrying a universal primer site and UMIs. TCRdb recomputed calls from the 5' RACE reads with MiXCR, one row per CDR3 protein. Of about 220,000 distinct CDR3 sequences in the sample, 5.5% to 8.5% were seen once. The chain uses TRBV18 and TRBJ2-7; 8 bases map to TRBD1. The source was CD4+ T cells sorted from PBMCs, collected on the day of the yellow fever booster vaccination. This TCR was sampled from a man under 40 who received the YFV17D yellow fever vaccine. CDR3 protein: CASSRGQGASYEQYF. Written as DNA, the CDR3 is TGTGCCAGCTCACGGGGGCAGGGGGCCTCCTACGAGCAGTACTTC.